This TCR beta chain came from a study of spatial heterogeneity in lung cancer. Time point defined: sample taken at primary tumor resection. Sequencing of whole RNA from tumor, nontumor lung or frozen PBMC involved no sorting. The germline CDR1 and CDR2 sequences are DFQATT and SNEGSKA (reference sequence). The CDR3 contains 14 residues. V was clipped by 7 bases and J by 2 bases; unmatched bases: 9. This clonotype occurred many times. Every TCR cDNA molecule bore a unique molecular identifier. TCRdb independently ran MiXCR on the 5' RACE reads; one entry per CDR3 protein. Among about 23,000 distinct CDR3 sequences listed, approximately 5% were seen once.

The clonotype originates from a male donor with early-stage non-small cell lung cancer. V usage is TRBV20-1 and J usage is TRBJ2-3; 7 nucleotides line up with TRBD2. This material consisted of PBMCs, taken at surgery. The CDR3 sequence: CSVRGGGNTDTQYF. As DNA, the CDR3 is TGCAGTGTCCGGGGCGGGGGTAACACAGATACGCAGTATTTT.